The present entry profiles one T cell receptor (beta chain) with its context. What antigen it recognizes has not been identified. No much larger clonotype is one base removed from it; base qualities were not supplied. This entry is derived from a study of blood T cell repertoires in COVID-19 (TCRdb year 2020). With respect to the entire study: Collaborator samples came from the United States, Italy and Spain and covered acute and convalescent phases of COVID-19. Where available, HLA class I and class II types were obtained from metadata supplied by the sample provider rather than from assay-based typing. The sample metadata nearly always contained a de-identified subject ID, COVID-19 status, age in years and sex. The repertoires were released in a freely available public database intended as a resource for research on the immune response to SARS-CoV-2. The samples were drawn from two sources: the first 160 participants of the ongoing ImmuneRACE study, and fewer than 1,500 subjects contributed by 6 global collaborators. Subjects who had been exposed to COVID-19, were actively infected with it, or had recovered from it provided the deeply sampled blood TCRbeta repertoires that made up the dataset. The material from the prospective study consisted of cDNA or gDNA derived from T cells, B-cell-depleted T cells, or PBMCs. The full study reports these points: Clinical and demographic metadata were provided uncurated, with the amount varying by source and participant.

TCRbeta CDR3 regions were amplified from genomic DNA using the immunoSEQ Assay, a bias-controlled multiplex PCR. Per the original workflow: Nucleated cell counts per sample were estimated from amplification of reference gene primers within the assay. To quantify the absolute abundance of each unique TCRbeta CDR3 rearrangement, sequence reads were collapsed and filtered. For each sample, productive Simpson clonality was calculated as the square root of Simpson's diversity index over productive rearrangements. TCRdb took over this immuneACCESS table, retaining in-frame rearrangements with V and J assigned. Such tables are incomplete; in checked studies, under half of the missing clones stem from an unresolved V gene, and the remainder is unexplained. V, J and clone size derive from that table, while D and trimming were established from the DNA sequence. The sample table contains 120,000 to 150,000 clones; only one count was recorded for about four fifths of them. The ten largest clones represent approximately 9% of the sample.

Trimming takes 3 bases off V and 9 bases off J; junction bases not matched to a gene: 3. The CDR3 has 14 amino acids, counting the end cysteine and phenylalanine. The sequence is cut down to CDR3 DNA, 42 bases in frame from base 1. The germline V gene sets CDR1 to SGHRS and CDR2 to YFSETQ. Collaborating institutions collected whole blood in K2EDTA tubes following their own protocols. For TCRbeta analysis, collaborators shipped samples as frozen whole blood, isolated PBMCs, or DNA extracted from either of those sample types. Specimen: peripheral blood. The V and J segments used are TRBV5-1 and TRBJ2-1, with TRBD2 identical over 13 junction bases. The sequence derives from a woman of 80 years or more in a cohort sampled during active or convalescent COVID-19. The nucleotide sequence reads TGCGCCAGCAGCTACGGACTAGCGGGGGTTGAGCAGTTCTTC. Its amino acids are CASSYGLAGVEQFF.